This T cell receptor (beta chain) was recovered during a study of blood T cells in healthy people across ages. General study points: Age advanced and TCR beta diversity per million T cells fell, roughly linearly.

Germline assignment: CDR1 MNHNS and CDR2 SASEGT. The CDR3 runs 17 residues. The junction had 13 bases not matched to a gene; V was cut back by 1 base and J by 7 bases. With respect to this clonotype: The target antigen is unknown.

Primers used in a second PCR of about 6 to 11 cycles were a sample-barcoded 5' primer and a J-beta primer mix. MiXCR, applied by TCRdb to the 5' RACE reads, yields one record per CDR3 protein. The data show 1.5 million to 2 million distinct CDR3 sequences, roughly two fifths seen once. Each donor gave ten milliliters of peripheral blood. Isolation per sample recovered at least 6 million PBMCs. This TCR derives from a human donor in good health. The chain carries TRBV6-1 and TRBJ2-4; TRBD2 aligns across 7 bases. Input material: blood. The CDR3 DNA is TGTGCCAGCAGTGAAGGCAGGACTAGGTCGTATTGGAACATTCAGTACTTC. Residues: CASSEGRTRSYWNIQYF.